One sample yielded the 4 T cell receptor beta chains listed below, sequenced in a study of blood T cell repertoires in COVID-19 (dated by TCRdb to about 2020). The library came from the immunoSEQ multiplex PCR assay. TCRdb carries this immuneACCESS record with in-frame sequences only. Its versions omit some clonotypes, under half of them owing to an unresolved V gene in the studies checked, with the rest unexplained. Here the sample has around 180,000 clones; about four fifths occur a single time. About 10% of the sample comes from the top ten. Sequencing input: peripheral blood. The source is a woman of 80 years or more with active or convalescent COVID-19.

The DNA of the CDR3 is TGTGCCAGCAGTTTATGGGGCAGGGGGAGTGAAAAACTGTTTTTT. It codes for CASSLWGRGSEKLFF. V gene TRBV28 combines with J gene TRBJ1-4, with TRBD1 matching over 7 bases. The CDR3 extends over 15 amino acids. Germline assignment: CDR1 MDHEN and CDR2 SYDVKM. V was clipped by 0 bases and J by 7 bases; unmatched bases: 5.

The chain has TRBV5-1 and TRBJ1-2, with 10 bases that match TRBD1. Germline V CDR1 and CDR2: SGHRS, YFSETQ. V trimming: 5 bases; J trimming: 4 bases; junction bases outside the gene matches: 11. CDR3 length equals 16 residues. The CDR3, as DNA: TGCGCCAGCAGAGCCGGGACAGGGGCCTTCGTCTATGGCTACACCTTC. Residues: CASRAGTGAFVYGYTF.

The chain is built from TRBV7-3 and TRBJ1-2; tentatively, D is TRBD1 (5 bases). Germline V gene data show CDR1 as SGHTA and CDR2 as FQGTGA. The CDR3 consists of 14 residues. With 5 bases removed from V and 8 bases from J, the gap between germline ends came to 18 bases. The CDR3 DNA reads TGTGCCAGCAGCCCCCAAGGTATGGGGGGAGGCTACACCTTC. It codes for CASSPQGMGGGYTF.

This chain links TRBV19 with TRBJ1-1; 7 nucleotides agree with TRBD1. This CDR3 spans 16 amino acids. With V trimmed by 5 bases and J by 2 bases, 11 bases remained unmatched. The germline V gene has CDR1 LNHDA and CDR2 SQIVND (reference sequence). The CDR3 coding sequence is TGTGCCAGTAGTCAAGCAGGGGGGTGGGCAAACACTGAAGCTTTCTTT. It specifies CASSQAGGWANTEAFF.